What follows is one T cell receptor (beta chain) and its context. The CDR3 spans 16 residues. Germline loops: CDR1 SGHRS, CDR2 YFSETQ. J gave up 0 bases and V 4 bases, and 3 bases lay outside the gene matches. The data belong to a study of T cell changes during pregnancy in multiple sclerosis. Data came from immunoSEQ multiplex PCR; TCRdb stores just in-frame clones and leaves some out. The sample lists approximately 70,000 clones; 92% were seen once. Sequences were derived from peripheral blood, sampled in the second trimester of pregnancy. The sequence derives from a female donor in good health, enrolled as a control in a pregnancy study. The V call is TRBV5-1, the J call TRBJ2-7, with 14 nucleotides matching TRBD2. The CDR3 DNA follows: TGCGCCAGCAGCACCGGACTAGCGGGAGGCTCCTACGAGCAGTACTTC. It is translated as CASSTGLAGGSYEQYF.